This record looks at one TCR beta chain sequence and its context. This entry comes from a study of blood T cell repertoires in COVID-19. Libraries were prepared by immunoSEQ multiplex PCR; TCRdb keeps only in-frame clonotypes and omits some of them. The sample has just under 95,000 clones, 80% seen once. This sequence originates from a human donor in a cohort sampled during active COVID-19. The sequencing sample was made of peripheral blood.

The CDR3 sequence: CASSHSVYEQYF. In nucleotides, the CDR3 is TGTGCCAGCAGCCACTCCGTCTACGAGCAGTACTTC. This chain connects TRBV3-1 (or the pseudogene TRBV3-2) to TRBJ2-7; D is undetermined. The CDR3 is made up of 12 amino acids. Germline V gives CDR1 LGHDT, CDR2 YNNKEL (reference sequence). V lost 3 bases and J 3 bases, leaving 6 bases between the germline ends.